Described below is a single TCR beta chain sequence and its context. The antigen remains undetermined. The sample is drawn from a study of post-analysis software for immune sequencing data. The CDR3 length is 15 residues. V lost 6 bases, J lost 10 bases, and 10 bases stayed unmatched. From germline, CDR1 is KGHSH and CDR2 LQKENI. TCR beta cDNA libraries included unique molecular identifiers. TCRdb analysed the PCR reads with MiXCR anew, one entry per CDR3 protein. The sample includes hundreds of thousands of distinct CDR3 sequences, over 45% of them seen just once. Study-wide results and caveats: TRBV5-6, TRBV5-1 and TRBV20-1 were among several TRBV segments more frequent in patients than controls.

This TCR was recovered from a girl aged 2-10 years with multiple sclerosis. Sequenced input: blood. V gene TRBV18 combines with J gene TRBJ1-6; 9 nucleotides line up with TRBD1. Here the CDR3 reads CASSRPGQGGSPLHF. In nucleotides, the CDR3 is TGTGCCAGCTCTCGACCGGGACAGGGAGGCTCACCCCTCCACTTT.